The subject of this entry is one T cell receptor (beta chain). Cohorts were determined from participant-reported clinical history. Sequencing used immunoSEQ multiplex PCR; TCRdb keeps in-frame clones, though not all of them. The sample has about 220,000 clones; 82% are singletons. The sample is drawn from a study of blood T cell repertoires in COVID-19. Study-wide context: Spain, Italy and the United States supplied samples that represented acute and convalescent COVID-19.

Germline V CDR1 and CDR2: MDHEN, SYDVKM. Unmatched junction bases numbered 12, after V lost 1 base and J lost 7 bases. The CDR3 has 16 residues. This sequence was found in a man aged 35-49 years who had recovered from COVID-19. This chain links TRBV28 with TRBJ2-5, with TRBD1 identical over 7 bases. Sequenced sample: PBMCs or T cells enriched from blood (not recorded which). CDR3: CASSLSTPGGSGTQYF. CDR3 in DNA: TGTGCCAGCAGTTTATCAACCCCAGGGGGTTCTGGGACCCAGTACTTC.